This T cell receptor (beta chain) emerged from a study of response to subunit inactivated influenza vaccine. V dropped 5 bases and J dropped 0 bases, with 9 bases sitting between them. The CDR3 spans 13 residues. Germline CDR1 SGHRS, CDR2 YFSETQ. This clonotype was seen more than once but under ten times. TCRdb reprocessed the RT-PCR reads with MiXCR, giving one entry per CDR3 protein. The table has hundreds of thousands of distinct CDR3 sequences, around 18% seen once. The TCR originated in a man aged 45-60 years who received an inactivated influenza vaccine. This rearrangement joins TRBV5-1 to TRBJ2-7; TRBD1 is a possible D gene (5 bases). Material: PBMCs from blood, obtained 5 to 6 days after vaccination. The CDR3 reads CASRYQGSYEQYF. The CDR3 DNA sequence: TGCGCCAGCAGATATCAGGGCTCCTACGAGCAGTACTTC.